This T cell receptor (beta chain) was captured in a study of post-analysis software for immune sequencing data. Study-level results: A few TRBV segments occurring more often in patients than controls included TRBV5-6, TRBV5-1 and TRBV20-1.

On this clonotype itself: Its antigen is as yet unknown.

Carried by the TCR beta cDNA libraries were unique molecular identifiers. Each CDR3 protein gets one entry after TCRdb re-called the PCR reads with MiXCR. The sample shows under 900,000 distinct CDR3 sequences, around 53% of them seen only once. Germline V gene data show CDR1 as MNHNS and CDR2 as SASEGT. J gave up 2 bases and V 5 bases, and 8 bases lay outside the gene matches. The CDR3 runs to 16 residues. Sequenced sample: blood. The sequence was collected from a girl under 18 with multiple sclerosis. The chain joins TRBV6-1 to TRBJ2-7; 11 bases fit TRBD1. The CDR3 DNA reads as TGTGCCAGCAGTAAGGGACAGGGGGTGCGACCCTACGAGCAGTACTTC. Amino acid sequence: CASSKGQGVRPYEQYF.